This T cell receptor beta chain was recovered during a study of T cell responses to AZD1222 COVID-19 vaccine. Broader study findings: Donors skewed white British and female; clonal diversity was possibly underestimated. Epitopes outside B.1.351 and B.1.1.7 mutated regions reportedly drew nearly half of spike TCRs.

As to this clone: Its antigen remains unknown.

Only in-frame clones appear in the TCRdb table, and some are missing; sequencing was by immunoSEQ multiplex PCR. The table includes around 150,000 clones, over 85% detected once. V was clipped by 5 bases and J by 2 bases, with 13 bases between them. Germline V gene lookup returns CDR1 SGHTA and CDR2 FQGNSA. The CDR3 covers 14 residues. The genes are TRBV7-2 and TRBJ2-7; possibly TRBD1 for D (6 bases). The receptor comes from an adult in good health. Material: peripheral blood, obtained on day 0 of AZD1222 vaccination. The CDR3 spells CASSTGSSPYEQYF. CDR3 nucleotides: TGTGCCAGCAGCACAGGGTCTAGCCCCTACGAGCAGTACTTC.